In its sample, the clone carrying this T cell receptor beta chain was seen a few times. What it binds is unknown. The data are from a study of T cell repertoires in cytomegalovirus infection. Study background: Epitope selection comprised recently identified HLA-C-restricted CMV epitopes and well-studied HLA-B-restricted CMV epitopes. Through public TCR beta signatures, both CMV infection and matching HLA type were indicated.

Study-wide results and limits: What dominated the ex vivo response were HLA-C-restricted CMV-specific TCR beta clonotypes. Cumulative frequency (of public TCR beta family members) identified carriers of CMV plus the relevant HLA.

The germline CDR1 and CDR2 sequences are SGHTA and FQGTGA. The trim removed 5 bases at V and 14 bases at J, leaving 11 bases unmatched. The CDR3 length is 13 residues. TCRdb redid the calling of the reads with MiXCR, one entry per CDR3 protein. The top ten clones hold over 15% of a sample with hundreds of thousands of distinct CDR3 sequences, 29% of them seen once. The clonotype originates from a human donor in good health (CMV status not recorded). Some clones in this sample may be carry-over from other donors' samples. The sequencing used cultured PBMCs, collected from culture after CMV antigen stimulation. J is TRBJ2-1 and V is TRBV7-3, with 8 bases that match TRBD1. Here the CDR3 reads CASSPPGGQAKFF. CDR3 nucleotide sequence: TGTGCCAGCAGCCCTCCTGGGGGACAGGCAAAGTTCTTC.